This record covers a single T cell receptor (beta chain). Its antigen is not known. The data belong to a study of regulatory dendritic cells for organ transplantation. Trimming took 6 bases from V and 2 from J; bases not matched to a gene: 3. CDR1 and CDR2 (germline): SEHNR, FQNEAQ (reference sequence). The CDR3 runs 13 residues. Here immunoSEQ multiplex PCR was the method, and the copy in TCRdb shows in-frame clones only, minus some. The sample holds around 30,000 clones; 82% are singletons and the top ten take around 0.4%. General observations from the study: Resting memory CD8+ T cells held the most alloreactive clonotypes. Regulatory dendritic cells appeared to expand memory CD8+ clones less than mature ones. Memory CD8+ T cells were the most oligoclonal; naive cells were highly diverse.

FACS sorted CD4+ or CD8+ T cells into CD45RA+ naive and CD45RO+ memory. Input material: naive CD8+ T cells from blood. Regarding subset: CD45RA+ naive T cells. This sequence was found in a human donor in good health. This chain links TRBV7-9 with TRBJ2-7; 8 bases are shared with TRBD1. The DNA of the CDR3 is TGTGCCAGCAGTTCAGGGGGCCCCTACGAGCAGTACTTC. It encodes CASSSGGPYEQYF.